A selection of T cell receptor beta chains follows, all from one sample in a study of CD4 T cells in relation to SARS-CoV-2 and coronaviruses. Sequencing was performed with immunoSEQ multiplex PCR; in TCRdb, only in-frame clones are kept and a portion is missing. The data contain approximately 70,000 clones, about 92% of them seen just once; the ten biggest clones take up around 0.23%. What was sequenced was naive CD4+ T cells from PBMCs. The receptors were gathered from a human donor in good health. CDR3s include the opening cysteine and the closing phenylalanine or tryptophan. The order of the fields is V gene, D gene, J gene, clone size, CDR3 DNA, CDR3 protein. D genes are given only for firm matches. Rows give clone size only sometimes, using once, few, many, or a class for an expanded clone.

V gene: TRBV7-9
D gene: TRBD1
J gene: TRBJ1-5
clone size: .
CDR3 DNA: TGTGCCAGCAGCTTAGACAGGGGAGCCGGCAATCAGCCCCAGCATTTT
CDR3 protein: CASSLDRGAGNQPQHF

V gene: TRBV5-4
D gene: .
J gene: TRBJ1-2
clone size: .
CDR3 DNA: TGTGCCAGCAGCTTGCTCGAAGGAGGCTACACCTTC
CDR3 protein: CASSLLEGGYTF

V gene: TRBV3-1/TRBV3-2
D gene: .
J gene: TRBJ1-1
clone size: .
CDR3 DNA: TGTGCCAGCAGCCCGGGCGGCTACGTGAACACTGAAGCTTTCTTT
CDR3 protein: CASSPGGYVNTEAFF

V gene: TRBV2
D gene: TRBD2
J gene: TRBJ2-1
clone size: .
CDR3 DNA: TGTGCCAGCATCGGACTAGCGAGTACGGGCTCCTACAATGAGCAGTTCTTC
CDR3 protein: CASIGLASTGSYNEQFF

V gene: TRBV2
D gene: .
J gene: TRBJ1-2
clone size: .
CDR3 DNA: TGTGCCAGCAGCTTCAGGGATAGGCGAGATGGCTACACCTTC
CDR3 protein: CASSFRDRRDGYTF

V gene: TRBV19
D gene: .
J gene: TRBJ2-6
clone size: .
CDR3 DNA: TGTGCCAGTAGTATTTCAGGGTCGACTGGGGCCAACGTCCTGACTTTC
CDR3 protein: CASSISGSTGANVLTF

V gene: TRBV29-1
D gene: TRBD1
J gene: TRBJ2-7
clone size: .
CDR3 DNA: TGCAGCGTCGAGGCAGGGGGCAACGAGCAGTACTTC
CDR3 protein: CSVEAGGNEQYF

V gene: TRBV12-3/TRBV12-4
D gene: TRBD1
J gene: TRBJ1-2
clone size: .
CDR3 DNA: TGTGCCAGCAGTAAACAGGGGGCGGGTGGCTACACCTTC
CDR3 protein: CASSKQGAGGYTF

V gene: TRBV29-1
D gene: .
J gene: TRBJ2-1
clone size: once
CDR3 DNA: TGCAGCGTTGAGCTCGCGAGCTCCTACAATGAGCAGTTCTTC
CDR3 protein: CSVELASSYNEQFF

V gene: TRBV5-1
D gene: .
J gene: TRBJ2-5
clone size: .
CDR3 DNA: TGCGCCAGCAGCCCACTAACCCAAGAGACCCAGTACTTC
CDR3 protein: CASSPLTQETQYF

V gene: TRBV30
D gene: TRBD1
J gene: TRBJ2-2
clone size: .
CDR3 DNA: TGTGCCTGGAGGCGACAGGGGGCGAGCGGGGAGCTGTTTTTT
CDR3 protein: CAWRRQGASGELFF

V gene: TRBV28
D gene: .
J gene: TRBJ1-2
clone size: .
CDR3 DNA: TGTGCCAGCAGTTTCACATGGGGCGCAGGGTTTTATGGCTACACCTTC
CDR3 protein: CASSFTWGAGFYGYTF

V gene: TRBV11-3
D gene: TRBD2
J gene: TRBJ2-1
clone size: .
CDR3 DNA: TGTGCCAGCAGCAAACTAGCGGGAGGAGGCGATGAGCAGTTCTTC
CDR3 protein: CASSKLAGGGDEQFF

V gene: TRBV15
D gene: .
J gene: TRBJ1-3
clone size: .
CDR3 DNA: TGTGCCACCAGCAGAGCCTCCGGGACGGCCGGCCGAAACACCATATATTTT
CDR3 protein: CATSRASGTAGRNTIYF

V gene: TRBV11-2
D gene: .
J gene: TRBJ2-7
clone size: .
CDR3 DNA: TGTGCCAGCAGCTTAGGGGGTATCGGGTACGAGCAGTACTTC
CDR3 protein: CASSLGGIGYEQYF

V gene: TRBV5-4
D gene: TRBD1
J gene: TRBJ1-2
clone size: few
CDR3 DNA: TGTGCCAGCAGCACAAACACGGGACAGCCCGGAAGTGGCTACACCTTC
CDR3 protein: CASSTNTGQPGSGYTF

V gene: TRBV10-2
D gene: TRBD2
J gene: TRBJ2-7
clone size: .
CDR3 DNA: TGCGCCAGCAGTGAGCCCACCGGGACTAGCGGGGGGAGTATCTACGAGCAGTACTTC
CDR3 protein: CASSEPTGTSGGSIYEQYF

V gene: TRBV5-6
D gene: .
J gene: TRBJ2-7
clone size: .
CDR3 DNA: TGTGCCAGCAGTTTAGGGTCCGGGGTTCAGTACTTC
CDR3 protein: CASSLGSGVQYF

V gene: TRBV28
D gene: .
J gene: TRBJ2-3
clone size: .
CDR3 DNA: TGTGCCACCATTCGACCCTCCGGGACAGATACGCAGTATTTT
CDR3 protein: CATIRPSGTDTQYF

V gene: TRBV19
D gene: .
J gene: TRBJ2-5
clone size: .
CDR3 DNA: TGTGCCAGTAGTAAAAGAGCGGGACAACGAGTTGTGACCCAGTACTTC
CDR3 protein: CASSKRAGQRVVTQYF

V gene: TRBV19
D gene: .
J gene: TRBJ1-1
clone size: .
CDR3 DNA: TGTGCCAGTAGTGTGCGGGACGGGGTAAACACTGAAGCTTTCTTT
CDR3 protein: CASSVRDGVNTEAFF

V gene: TRBV20-1
D gene: TRBD1
J gene: TRBJ1-4
clone size: .
CDR3 DNA: TGCAGTGCTAGTATCCTGGACAGGTCTAATGAAAAACTGTTTTTT
CDR3 protein: CSASILDRSNEKLFF

V gene: TRBV10-3
D gene: TRBD2
J gene: TRBJ2-5
clone size: .
CDR3 DNA: TGTGCCACCCGGGGGGGCGGGAGCTTCCAAGAGACCCAGTACTTC
CDR3 protein: CATRGGGSFQETQYF

V gene: TRBV4-1
D gene: .
J gene: TRBJ2-2
clone size: .
CDR3 DNA: TGCGCCAGCAGCTTGACGGACAACAATTCCGGGGAGCTGTTTTTT
CDR3 protein: CASSLTDNNSGELFF

V gene: TRBV6-2/TRBV6-3
D gene: TRBD2
J gene: TRBJ2-4
clone size: .
CDR3 DNA: TGTGCCAGCAGTGTCGGGGACTACAGAAACATTCAGTACTTC
CDR3 protein: CASSVGDYRNIQYF

V gene: TRBV29-1
D gene: .
J gene: TRBJ1-4
clone size: .
CDR3 DNA: TGCAGCGTTGGTCGGGGGCCCTCCCATGAAAAACTGTTTTTT
CDR3 protein: CSVGRGPSHEKLFF

V gene: TRBV10-3
D gene: .
J gene: TRBJ2-3
clone size: .
CDR3 DNA: TGTGCCTCTACCCGGGGGTTTAGCACAGATACGCAGTATTTT
CDR3 protein: CASTRGFSTDTQYF

V gene: TRBV7-2
D gene: .
J gene: TRBJ2-5
clone size: .
CDR3 DNA: TGTGCCAGCAGCCCCCAGGCGGGCCCGGGAGAGACCCAGTACTTC
CDR3 protein: CASSPQAGPGETQYF

V gene: TRBV2
D gene: .
J gene: TRBJ2-7
clone size: .
CDR3 DNA: TGTGCCAGCAGTGAAGCGATGACAGTCCCCCAGTACTTC
CDR3 protein: CASSEAMTVPQYF

V gene: TRBV5-6
D gene: .
J gene: TRBJ1-1
clone size: .
CDR3 DNA: TGTGCCAGCAGCTTGGTGCAGGGGACTGAAGCTTTCTTT
CDR3 protein: CASSLVQGTEAFF

V gene: TRBV6-5
D gene: TRBD1
J gene: TRBJ2-7
clone size: .
CDR3 DNA: TGTGCCAGCAGTCGGGACAGACATACTGAGCAGTACTTC
CDR3 protein: CASSRDRHTEQYF

V gene: TRBV29-1
D gene: .
J gene: TRBJ2-7
clone size: once
CDR3 DNA: TGCAGCGTTTGGGGAGTAGACTACGAGCAGTACTTC
CDR3 protein: CSVWGVDYEQYF

V gene: TRBV2
D gene: .
J gene: TRBJ2-2
clone size: .
CDR3 DNA: TGTGCCAGCAGCCCCGGGACAAGGGAGCTGTTTTTT
CDR3 protein: CASSPGTRELFF

V gene: TRBV3-1/TRBV3-2
D gene: .
J gene: TRBJ2-1
clone size: .
CDR3 DNA: TGTGCCAGCAGCCAAGATTACGGCGGGTACGGAAACAATGAGCAGTTCTTC
CDR3 protein: CASSQDYGGYGNNEQFF

V gene: TRBV11-2
D gene: .
J gene: TRBJ1-1
clone size: .
CDR3 DNA: TGTGCCAGCAGCCTGACACCGAACACTGAAGCTTTCTTT
CDR3 protein: CASSLTPNTEAFF

V gene: TRBV19
D gene: .
J gene: TRBJ2-6
clone size: once
CDR3 DNA: TGTGCCAGTAGTCCTAATTTGGGCTCTGGGGCCAACGTCCTGACTTTC
CDR3 protein: CASSPNLGSGANVLTF

V gene: TRBV2
D gene: TRBD1
J gene: TRBJ2-1
clone size: .
CDR3 DNA: TGTGCCAGCACCCCGGACAGGGAATATGAGCAGTTCTTC
CDR3 protein: CASTPDREYEQFF

V gene: TRBV3-1/TRBV3-2
D gene: .
J gene: TRBJ2-2
clone size: .
CDR3 DNA: TGTGCCAGCAGCCAAGACTCTCAGGGGGGCCGGGAGCTGTTTTTT
CDR3 protein: CASSQDSQGGRELFF

V gene: TRBV27
D gene: TRBD1
J gene: TRBJ2-5
clone size: .
CDR3 DNA: TGTGCCAGCAGAACCCTCCGAGACCCGGGACAGGGGGCTCGTAGGGAGACCCAGTACTTC
CDR3 protein: CASRTLRDPGQGARRETQYF

V gene: TRBV29-1
D gene: .
J gene: TRBJ1-1
clone size: .
CDR3 DNA: TGCGGCGGACAAATGAACACTGAAGCTTTCTTT
CDR3 protein: CGGQMNTEAFF

V gene: TRBV4-2
D gene: .
J gene: TRBJ2-1
clone size: .
CDR3 DNA: TGTGCCAGCAGCCAAGAAAGGGTCCCGGATGAGCAGTTCTTC
CDR3 protein: CASSQERVPDEQFF